This is a list of T cell receptor beta chains from one sample in a study of T cell changes during pregnancy in multiple sclerosis. Assay: immunoSEQ multiplex PCR; the TCRdb copy retains only in-frame clones and omits some. The sample lists 20,000 to 25,000 clones, approximately 87% occurring once. Specimen: CD8+ T cells from peripheral blood mononuclear cells, collected before pregnancy. Every receptor here comes from a female donor with multiple sclerosis, enrolled in a pregnancy study. Each CDR3 is given with its conserved first and last residue. A D gene is named only where the DNA matches it firmly. The size field is filled for only some rows; it gives once, few, many or a size class.

clone_size	d_call	j_call	v_call	cdr3_nt	cdr3_aa
NA	TRBD1	TRBJ2-4	TRBV6-5	TGTGCCAGCAGTTACTCCAGGGGGTTTAACATTCAGTACTTC	CASSYSRGFNIQYF
medium-sized	NA	TRBJ2-7	TRBV18	TGTGCCAGCTCAGTTCGTGGGCAATACGAGCAGTACTTC	CASSVRGQYEQYF
NA	NA	TRBJ2-1	TRBV28	TGTGCCAGCACCACCGGAGGGACTCCAAATGAGCAGTTCTTC	CASTTGGTPNEQFF
NA	NA	TRBJ2-1	TRBV7-9	TGTGCCAGCAGCTTCGTACCGAGGGGGAATGAGCAGTTCTTC	CASSFVPRGNEQFF
NA	TRBD1	TRBJ2-7	TRBV28	TGTGCCAGCAGTTTTGGGACAGGGGGCTACGAGCAGTACTTC	CASSFGTGGYEQYF
NA	NA	TRBJ2-3	TRBV2	TGTGCCAGCAGTGAAGGCAGGGCCCCCCCAGATACGCAGTATTTT	CASSEGRAPPDTQYF
once	TRBD1	TRBJ2-7	TRBV5-1	TGCGCCAGCAGCTTGGCGGACAGGGACGAGCAGTACTTC	CASSLADRDEQYF
NA	NA	TRBJ1-5	TRBV19	TGTGCCAGTAGTATACTAATAGACAGGTATCAGCCCCAGCATTTT	CASSILIDRYQPQHF
NA	TRBD1	TRBJ1-2	TRBV5-1	TGCGCCAGCACCCTCCAGACAGGGGCCGACTATGGCTACACCTTC	CASTLQTGADYGYTF
NA	TRBD1	TRBJ2-7	TRBV27	TGTGCCAGCAGTCCAGGGGGCTGGGAGAACGAGCAGTACTTC	CASSPGGWENEQYF
NA	TRBD1	TRBJ2-7	TRBV7-9	TGTGCCAGCAGCTTTGGGACAGGGGGGGCCTACGAGCAGTACTTC	CASSFGTGGAYEQYF
NA	NA	TRBJ2-3	TRBV27	TGTGCCAGCAGCGCTCTAGCCTTAGACCCTAGCACAGATACGCAGTATTTT	CASSALALDPSTDTQYF
NA	TRBD1	TRBJ2-7	TRBV30	TGTGCCTGGGACGTTCTGGGACAGGGTCCCTACGAGCAGTACTTC	CAWDVLGQGPYEQYF
NA	TRBD2	TRBJ2-7	TRBV4-1	TGCGCCAGCAGCCAAGAGGGACTAGCGCCCTCCGAGCAGTACTTC	CASSQEGLAPSEQYF
NA	TRBD1	TRBJ1-1	TRBV19	TGTGCCAGTAGTACTCCGACAGGGAAGGACACTGAAGCTTTCTTT	CASSTPTGKDTEAFF
medium-sized	NA	TRBJ1-1	TRBV7-2	TGTGCCAGCAGCTTACAACAGGGCCTGAACACTGAAGCTTTCTTT	CASSLQQGLNTEAFF
NA	NA	TRBJ1-2	TRBV30	TGTGCCAATGTTCTCCTGACAGATAACTATGGCTACACCTTC	CANVLLTDNYGYTF
NA	NA	TRBJ2-1	TRBV20-1	TGCAGTGCTAGACCCGGGGAGCAGTTCTTC	CSARPGEQFF
few	TRBD2	TRBJ2-2	TRBV9	TGTGCCAGCAGCGTAGTAGCGGGGAACACCGGGGAGCTGTTTTTT	CASSVVAGNTGELFF
NA	NA	TRBJ1-2	TRBV27	TGTGCCAGCAGTTTATCACCTCACGCGGATGCCTACACCTTC	CASSLSPHADAYTF
NA	NA	TRBJ2-1	TRBV6-4	TGTGCCAGCAGTGCACAAGGGGGAGCGGGGCACAATGAGCAGTTCTTC	CASSAQGGAGHNEQFF
NA	TRBD2	TRBJ2-1	TRBV19	TGTGCCAGTAGTATAATTCTAGCGGGAGTTCAGGATGAGCAGTTCTTC	CASSIILAGVQDEQFF
NA	NA	TRBJ2-2	TRBV7-7	TGTGCTAGCAGCTTAGGAGGGCTAGCTGGCGGGGAGCTGTTTTTT	CASSLGGLAGGELFF
NA	NA	TRBJ2-5	TRBV27	TGTGCCAGCAGTCACAGGGCTGAAAAAGAGACCCAGTACTTC	CASSHRAEKETQYF
NA	NA	TRBJ1-3	TRBV2	TGTGCCAGCAGTGACCGGAGCTCTGGAAACACCATATATTTT	CASSDRSSGNTIYF
NA	TRBD2	TRBJ2-1	TRBV18	TGTGCCAGTCGTCCGGGACTAGCGGGTACTATTTCCTACAATGAGCAGTTCTTC	CASRPGLAGTISYNEQFF
NA	NA	TRBJ1-5	TRBV28	TGTGCCAGCAGTTTAGGTTCAGGATTCCGGCAGCCCCAGCATTTT	CASSLGSGFRQPQHF
NA	NA	TRBJ1-1	TRBV15	TGTGCCACCAGCAGACGTGCGGACAGCCCTTACACTGAAGCTTTCTTT	CATSRRADSPYTEAFF
once	NA	TRBJ2-2	TRBV4-1	TGCGCCAGCAGCCCGCGGACAGTTAACACCGGGGAGCTGTTTTTT	CASSPRTVNTGELFF
NA	NA	TRBJ1-1	TRBV5-1	TGCGCCAGCAGCTTGTTGCAGGGGCAGAACACTGAAGCTTTCTTT	CASSLLQGQNTEAFF
many	NA	TRBJ2-5	TRBV30	TGTGCCTGGAGCGCTAGGGAGTCCGAGACCCAGTACTTC	CAWSARESETQYF
NA	TRBD1	TRBJ2-7	TRBV27	TGTGCCAGCAGTTTAGGACAGGGCCCCGGTCACGAGCAGTACTTC	CASSLGQGPGHEQYF
NA	TRBD1	TRBJ2-6	TRBV27	TGTGCCAGCAACTGGACAGGGTCCTTTTTCTCTGGGGCCAACGTCCTGACTTTC	CASNWTGSFFSGANVLTF
few	TRBD1	TRBJ2-1	TRBV6-1	TGTGCCAGCAGTGGGGGACAGGGGGAAATCAATGAGCAGTTCTTC	CASSGGQGEINEQFF
NA	TRBD1	TRBJ2-1	TRBV27	TGTGCCAGCAGTTTATCGACAGGGGGCGTGGGTGAGCAGTTCTTC	CASSLSTGGVGEQFF
NA	NA	TRBJ2-1	TRBV13	TGTGCCAGCACCCCGGACCTAACGGGAAACAATGAGCAGTTCTTC	CASTPDLTGNNEQFF
NA	TRBD1	TRBJ2-1	TRBV29-1	TGCAGCGTCGAGGGACAGGCAGACGGCAATGAGCAGTTCTTC	CSVEGQADGNEQFF
NA	TRBD2	TRBJ2-5	TRBV11-2	TGTGCCAGCAGCTTTCTAGCGGGGGGTTTCCAAGAGACCCAGTACTTC	CASSFLAGGFQETQYF
NA	NA	TRBJ2-3	TRBV9	TGTGCCAGCAGCGTAGTCGCAGATACGCAGTATTTT	CASSVVADTQYF
NA	NA	TRBJ2-3	TRBV7-3	TGTGCCAGCAGCTCCATTGACAGTAGCACAGATACGCAGTATTTT	CASSSIDSSTDTQYF
NA	NA	TRBJ2-7	TRBV28	TGTGCCAGCAGTTCTCCCCGGGGGTACTACGAGCAGTACTTC	CASSSPRGYYEQYF
few	NA	TRBJ2-3	TRBV6-4	TGTGCCAGCAGTGACTCGGCAGGGAGCACAGATACGCAGTATTTT	CASSDSAGSTDTQYF
NA	NA	TRBJ2-7	TRBV21-1	TGTGCCAGCATGATCCGGGACAGGGGGCGAAGAAACGAGCAGTACTTC	CASMIRDRGRRNEQYF
NA	NA	TRBJ1-2	TRBV9	TGTGCCAGCAGCGTAGCCCGGGGAGGCTATGGCTACACCTTC	CASSVARGGYGYTF
NA	NA	TRBJ2-7	TRBV4-3	TGCGCCAGCAGCCAGGAGGGACAGCTCTCCTACGAGCAGTACTTC	CASSQEGQLSYEQYF
NA	TRBD2	TRBJ2-1	TRBV27	TGTGCCAGCAGTTTGGCACTAGCGGTATACAATGAGCAGTTCTTC	CASSLALAVYNEQFF
NA	TRBD1	TRBJ2-1	TRBV19	TGTGCCAGTACCACCGGGACAGGGGGCTTGAATGAGCAGTTCTTC	CASTTGTGGLNEQFF
few	TRBD1	TRBJ2-7	TRBV29-1	TGCAGCGTTGAATCGAGGGGACAGGTGGGCCCCTACGAGCAGTACTTC	CSVESRGQVGPYEQYF
NA	NA	TRBJ2-5	TRBV5-8	TGTGCCAGCAGCTTGGAGGGGGGGGAGACCCAGTACTTC	CASSLEGGETQYF
NA	TRBD1	TRBJ1-3	TRBV2	TGTGCCATCACAGGGGACTCTGGAAACACCATATATTTT	CAITGDSGNTIYF
NA	TRBD2	TRBJ2-1	TRBV10-1	TGCGCCAGCAGTGAGTCGCAATACTGGAGGGAGGGTGTCCCGCTTCACTCCTACAATGAGCAGTTCTTC	CASSESQYWREGVPLHSYNEQFF
once	TRBD2	TRBJ2-1	TRBV7-9	TGTGCCAGCAGCCAGCCACTAGCGGGAGGGACGAGTGAGCAGTTCTTC	CASSQPLAGGTSEQFF
NA	TRBD1	TRBJ1-2	TRBV5-1	TGCGCCAGCAGCTTGGGACAGGGGGCGAGAGGCTACACCTTC	CASSLGQGARGYTF
NA	TRBD2	TRBJ2-7	TRBV27	TGTGCCAGCAGTTTGACACTAGCGGGAGGCCCCTACGAGCAGTACTTC	CASSLTLAGGPYEQYF
NA	NA	TRBJ2-7	TRBV4-1	TGCGCCAGCAGCCGATGGAGGGGCTACGAGCAGTACTTC	CASSRWRGYEQYF
NA	NA	TRBJ2-3	TRBV6-1	TGTGCCAGCAGTGAAGCGCGGCGACTAGTGATGGCAGATACGCAGTATTTT	CASSEARRLVMADTQYF
NA	TRBD2	TRBJ2-5	TRBV4-1	TGCGCCAGCAGCCCCGGGACTAGCGTACAAGAGACCCAGTACTTC	CASSPGTSVQETQYF
NA	NA	TRBJ2-2	TRBV6-1	TGTGCCAGCAGCCCCTTAAGCGGTGACACCGGGGAGCTGTTTTTT	CASSPLSGDTGELFF
NA	NA	TRBJ2-3	TRBV2	TGTGCCAGCATCCCCCCTAGCACAGATACGCAGTATTTT	CASIPPSTDTQYF
NA	TRBD2	TRBJ2-1	TRBV27	TGTGCCAGCGGGCCAGCGGGAGCGCCCTACAATGAGCAGTTCTTC	CASGPAGAPYNEQFF